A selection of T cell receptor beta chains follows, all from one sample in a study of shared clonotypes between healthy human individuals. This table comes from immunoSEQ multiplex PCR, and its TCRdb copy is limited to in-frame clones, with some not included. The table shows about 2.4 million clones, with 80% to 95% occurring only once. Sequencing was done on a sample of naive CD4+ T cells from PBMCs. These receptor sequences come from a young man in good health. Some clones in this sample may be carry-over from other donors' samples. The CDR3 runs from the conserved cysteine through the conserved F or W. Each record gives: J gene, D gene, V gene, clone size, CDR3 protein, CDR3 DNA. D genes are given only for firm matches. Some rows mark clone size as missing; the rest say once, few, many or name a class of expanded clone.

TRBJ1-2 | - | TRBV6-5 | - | CASSYTAGRGYTF | TGTGCCAGCAGTTACACGGCAGGGAGAGGCTACACCTTC
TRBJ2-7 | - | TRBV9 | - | CASSPSSPYYEQYF | TGTGCCAGCAGCCCCTCGTCCCCTTACTACGAGCAGTACTTC
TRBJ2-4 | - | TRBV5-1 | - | CASSLVGGGLAKNIQYF | TGCGCCAGCAGCTTGGTTGGCGGAGGGCTAGCCAAAAACATTCAGTACTTC
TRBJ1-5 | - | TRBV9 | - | CASSVQEDQPQHF | TGTGCCAGCAGCGTACAGGAAGACCAGCCCCAGCATTTT
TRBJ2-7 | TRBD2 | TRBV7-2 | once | CASSLSGRAYEQYF | TGTGCCAGCAGCCTCAGCGGGAGGGCCTACGAGCAGTACTTC
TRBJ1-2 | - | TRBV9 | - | CASSVVRDSYGYTF | TGTGCCAGCAGCGTAGTAAGGGACTCTTATGGCTACACCTTC
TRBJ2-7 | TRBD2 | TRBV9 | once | CASGRGTVSYEQYF | TGTGCCAGCGGGAGGGGAACAGTCTCCTACGAGCAGTACTTC
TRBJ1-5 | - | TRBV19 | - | CASSYIQGGPQHF | TGTGCCAGTAGTTACATACAGGGTGGGCCCCAGCATTTT
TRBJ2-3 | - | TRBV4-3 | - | CASSRSTGERFPTDTQYF | TGCGCCAGCAGCCGATCGACGGGGGAGCGGTTCCCCACAGATACGCAGTATTTT
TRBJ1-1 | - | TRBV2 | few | CASSLTGGDTEAFF | TGTGCCAGCAGCCTGACTGGCGGGGACACTGAAGCTTTCTTT
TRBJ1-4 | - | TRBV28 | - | CASRSGVGKLFF | TGTGCCAGCAGATCAGGGGTAGGAAAACTGTTTTTT
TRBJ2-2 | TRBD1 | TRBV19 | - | CASSKPTTGGWGNTGELFF | TGTGCCAGTAGCAAACCAACCACAGGGGGTTGGGGGAACACCGGGGAGCTGTTTTTT
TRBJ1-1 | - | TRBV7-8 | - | CASSFRGATEAFF | TGTGCCAGCAGCTTTCGGGGAGCCACTGAAGCTTTCTTT
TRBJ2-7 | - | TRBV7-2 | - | CASSPVRSSSYEQYF | TGTGCCAGCAGCCCGGTCCGGTCGAGCTCCTACGAGCAGTACTTC
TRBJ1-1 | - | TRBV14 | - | CASSQNQAGLTEAFF | TGTGCCAGCAGCCAAAACCAAGCGGGGCTGACTGAAGCTTTCTTT
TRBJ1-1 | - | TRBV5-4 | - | CASSLWAANEAFF | TGTGCCAGCAGCTTGTGGGCAGCTAATGAAGCTTTCTTT
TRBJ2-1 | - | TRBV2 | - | CASGVSRITYEQFF | TGTGCCAGCGGGGTTAGCAGGATCACTTATGAGCAGTTCTTC
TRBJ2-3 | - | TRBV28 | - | CASSLIGRGTDTQYF | TGTGCCAGCAGTTTAATTGGCAGGGGCACAGATACGCAGTATTTT
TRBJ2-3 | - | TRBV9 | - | CASSPRRVSGTDTQYF | TGTGCCAGCAGCCCCCGACGGGTTAGCGGCACAGATACGCAGTATTTT
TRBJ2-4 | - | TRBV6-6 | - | CASSYSAGMVNIQYF | TGTGCCAGCAGTTACTCCGCAGGGATGGTGAACATTCAGTACTTC
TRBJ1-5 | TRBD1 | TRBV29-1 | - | CSATGQPDSNQPQHF | TGCAGCGCCACGGGACAGCCCGATAGCAATCAGCCCCAGCATTTT
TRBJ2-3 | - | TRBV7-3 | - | CASSPRQELSTDTQYF | TGTGCCAGCAGCCCCCGACAGGAGCTTAGCACAGATACGCAGTATTTT
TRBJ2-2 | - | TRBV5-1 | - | CASRITEGAPGELFF | TGCGCCAGCAGGATTACGGAGGGGGCTCCCGGGGAGCTGTTTTTT
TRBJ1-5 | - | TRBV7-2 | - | CASSLGLTGQLNQPQHF | TGTGCCAGCAGCTTAGGCCTCACAGGTCAGCTCAATCAGCCCCAGCATTTT
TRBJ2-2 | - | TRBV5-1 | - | CASSGLTQNTGELFF | TGCGCCAGCAGTGGTCTTACACAGAACACCGGGGAGCTGTTTTTT